The next 24 T cell receptor beta chains were all read from a single sample in a study of patients and donors after allogeneic stem cell transplantation. Via MiXCR, TCRdb re-called the RT-PCR reads, giving one row per CDR3 protein. This table holds around 30,000 distinct CDR3 sequences, roughly 8% found once. The sample taken for sequencing was blood, either unsorted or a sorted T cell fraction (not recorded which). Every receptor here comes from a human donor who was either an allogeneic HSCT recipient or a stem cell or donor lymphocyte infusion donor (not recorded which). It is not recorded whose cells these are; they may come from a transplant donor.

This clonotype has ten or more counts. The J gene is TRBJ1-2, the V gene TRBV12-3 or TRBV12-4; perhaps TRBD1 as D (6 bases). Deletions cut 6 bases from V and 2 bases from J, with 22 bases between. The CDR3 runs to 17 residues. CDR3 in amino acids: CASSPPSGRGNNYGYTF. DNA for the CDR3: TGTGCCAGCAGCCCCCCCTCGGGGAGGGGGAACAACTATGGCTACACCTTC.

This clonotype is deemed large. The gene calls are TRBV5-1 and TRBJ2-2, with D perhaps matching TRBD1 (6 bases). The CDR3 sequence is 13 residues long. In germline, CDR1 is SGHRS, CDR2 YFSETQ. V shed 4 bases and J shed 6 bases, with 10 bases lying between them. CDR3 bases: TGCGCCAGCAGCAATGGACAGCCCGGGGAGCTGTTTTTT. Amino acids: CASSNGQPGELFF.

This clonotype rates as medium-sized. The chain is built from TRBV14 and TRBJ2-2; D unresolved. Looked up from germline, CDR1 is SGHDN and CDR2 is FVKESK. This CDR3 has 13 amino acids. Trimming cost V 2 bases and J 7 bases, with 8 bases left between them. CDR3 nucleotide sequence: TGTGCCAGCAGCCAATCAATTGGCGGGGAGCTGTTTTTT. Encoded protein: CASSQSIGGELFF.

The rearrangement links TRBV29-1 to TRBJ1-2; D not resolved. The length of the CDR3 is 15 residues. The germline gives CDR1 SQVTM, CDR2 ANQGSEA. Trimming stripped 4 bases from V and 1 base from J, with 16 bases between. CDR3 DNA: TGCAGCGTTGGACCCAAGGCAGCACTTAACTATGGCTACACCTTC. It is translated as CSVGPKAALNYGYTF.

This clonotype was seen only a few times. The chain has TRBV5-8 and TRBJ2-1; 7 bases fit TRBD1. The CDR3 length is 13 residues. V shed 6 bases and J 7 bases; nucleotides not matched to a gene: 7. The germline V gene has CDR1 SGHTS and CDR2 YDEGEE. The CDR3 region has the DNA TGTGCCAGCATCTCGGCCAGGGGGAATGAGCAGTTCTTC. Protein: CASISARGNEQFF.

The chain recombines TRBV28 with TRBJ1-1; TRBD1 matches at 8 bases. CDR1 and CDR2 (germline): MDHEN, SYDVKM. The CDR3 spans 15 residues. V gave up 3 bases and J gave up 1 base; unmatched junction bases: 4. In DNA form, the CDR3 reads TGTGCCAGCAGTTTCGGCGACAGGGGGAACACTGAAGCTTTCTTT. This translates into CASSFGDRGNTEAFF.

Many counts were recorded for this clonotype. The genes are TRBV12-3 or TRBV12-4 and TRBJ2-1; 11 bases are shared with TRBD2. V lost 10 bases to trimming and J lost 0 bases; unmatched junction nucleotides: 8. This CDR3 comprises 16 residues. CDR3 DNA: TGTGCCACTGAGACTAGCGGGGTAGGCTCCTACAATGAGCAGTTCTTC. It is translated as CATETSGVGSYNEQFF.

Concerning this clonotype itself: This may come from a read error, since a much larger clone is one base off. The chain joins TRBV29-1 to TRBJ1-2; 9 bases map to TRBD1. CDR1 is SQVTM, CDR2 ANQGSEA, per germline. The CDR3 is 14 residues long. For the CDR3, the DNA is TGCAGCATTGAGGTGGGACAGGGAGTAGGCGGCTACACCTTC. The encoded protein is CSIEVGQGVGGYTF.

In its sample, this clonotype was seen many times. The rearrangement joins TRBV2 to TRBJ2-5; the D gene is possibly TRBD2 (6 bases). With 6 bases removed from V and 3 bases from J, the gap between germline ends came to 11 bases. The CDR3 extends over 13 amino acids. CDR1 and CDR2 (germline): SNHLY, FYNNEI. Here the CDR3 reads CASRDGLKETQYF. The CDR3 DNA follows: TGTGCCAGCAGGGACGGACTAAAAGAGACCCAGTACTTC. Full variable domain (remainder filled in from reference TRBV2 and TRBJ2-5): EPEVTQTPSHQVTQMGQEVILRCVPISNHLYFYWYRQILGQKVEFLVSFYNNEISEKSEIFDDQFSVERPDGSNFTLKIRSTKLEDSAMYFCASRDGLKETQYFGPGTRLLVL.

This clonotype was seen a single time. The V gene is TRBV18, the J gene TRBJ2-1, with D possibly matching TRBD2 (5 bases). Germline V gene lookup returns CDR1 KGHSH and CDR2 LQKENI. The CDR3 consists of 13 residues. Trimming removed 2 bases from V and 10 bases from J, with 12 bases in between. Here the CDR3 reads CASSPAEGSEQFF. The DNA of the CDR3 is TGTGCCAGCTCACCAGCCGAGGGTAGCGAGCAGTTCTTC.

This clonotype showed up many times. The chain links TRBV28 to TRBJ1-2; D is ambiguous. The V end lost 5 bases, the J end lost 4 bases, and 8 bases lay between the germline ends. This CDR3 region has 12 residues. The germline gives CDR1 MDHEN, CDR2 SYDVKM. CDR3 loop: CASSRGSYGYTF. The CDR3 DNA is TGTGCCAGCAGTCGGGGTTCCTATGGCTACACCTTC.

This clonotype was seen many times. V usage is TRBV10-3 and J usage is TRBJ2-7; D not resolved. V was shortened by 9 bases and J by 2 bases, with 5 bases between the two germline ends. The CDR3 has 10 residues. Germline V gene data show CDR1 as ENHRY and CDR2 as SYGVKD. CDR3: CAIGTYEQYF. In nucleotides, the CDR3 is TGTGCCATAGGGACCTACGAGCAGTACTTC.

In its sample, this clonotype was seen many times. The chain recombines TRBV5-8 with TRBJ2-2; 7 bases map to TRBD2. V lost 1 base, J lost 7 bases, and 7 bases stayed unmatched. This CDR3 region has 15 residues. CDR1 and CDR2 from the germline V gene are SGHTS and YDEGEE. This CDR3 reads CASSLMSGIGGELFF. The CDR3 coding sequence is TGTGCCAGCAGCTTGATGAGCGGGATTGGCGGGGAGCTGTTTTTT.

At least ten counts were recorded for this clonotype. The chain couples TRBV6-1 to TRBJ1-2; possibly TRBD1 for D (5 bases). CDR1 MNHNS and CDR2 SASEGT come from the germline V gene. The CDR3 consists of 14 residues. Trimming took off 0 bases at V and 4 bases at J, with 9 bases between the two ends. CDR3 amino acids: CASSEARGSYGYTF. The CDR3 DNA follows: TGTGCCAGCAGTGAAGCCCGGGGCAGCTATGGCTACACCTTC.

This clonotype was found many times. The rearrangement joins TRBV4-1 to TRBJ2-2; 10 bases are a match to TRBD1. The CDR3 totals 16 residues. Germline-derived CDR1 and CDR2 are MGHRA and YSYEKL. The ends lost 3 bases at V and 2 bases at J; junction bases unmatched: 3. CDR3 in amino acids: CASSQRTGGNTGELFF. CDR3 sequence (DNA): TGCGCCAGCAGCCAGAGGACAGGGGGAAACACCGGGGAGCTGTTTTTT.

This clonotype is judged medium-sized. This chain connects TRBV19 to TRBJ1-1; maybe TRBD1 (5 bases). V was shortened by 2 bases and J by 1 base, with 11 bases between the two germline ends. CDR3 length: 15 amino acids. CDR1 is LNHDA and CDR2 is SQIVND in the germline V gene (reference sequence). The CDR3 loop is CASSIQGPWNTEAFF. The CDR3, as DNA: TGTGCCAGTAGTATACAGGGCCCTTGGAACACTGAAGCTTTCTTT.

This chain uses TRBV7-9 with TRBJ1-2; 7 bases fit TRBD1. The J segment lost 7 bases and the V segment lost 1 base, leaving 3 bases of the junction unmatched. Germline values: CDR1 SEHNR, CDR2 FQNEAQ (reference sequence). This CDR3 contains 13 residues. For the CDR3, the DNA is TGTGCCAGCAGCTTAGAGGGGGCGCGTGGCTACACCTTC. Residues: CASSLEGARGYTF.

This clonotype has at least ten counts. This chain uses TRBV4-1 with TRBJ1-6, with D hard to call. This CDR3 is built from 12 residues. With 2 bases removed from V and 13 bases from J, the gap between germline ends came to 9 bases. Germline V lookup: CDR1 MGHRA, CDR2 YSYEKL. The CDR3 reads CASSQPPLPLHF. In nucleotides, the CDR3 is TGCGCCAGCAGCCAACCTCCACTGCCCCTCCACTTT.

This clonotype has at least ten counts. The chain uses TRBV10-2 and TRBJ1-6, with TRBD1 identical over 7 bases. Germline-derived CDR1 and CDR2 are WSHSY and SAAADI. This CDR3 contains 15 residues. V lost 3 bases to trimming and J lost 10 bases; unmatched junction nucleotides: 9. The CDR3 reads CASSDHRTGRSPLHF. CDR3 coding DNA: TGCGCCAGCAGTGATCACAGGACAGGCAGATCACCCCTCCACTTT.

This clonotype appeared many times. This chain uses TRBV7-9 with TRBJ1-2; D may be TRBD1 (5 bases). The V end lost 1 base, the J end lost 4 bases, and 10 bases lay between the germline ends. The germline CDR1 and CDR2 sequences are SEHNR and FQNEAQ (reference sequence). The CDR3 has 14 residues. The CDR3 DNA reads as TGTGCCAGCAGCTTAGGACAGAACCTCTATGGCTACACCTTC. It yields the protein CASSLGQNLYGYTF.

This clonotype was counted between two and nine times. The rearrangement links TRBV28 to TRBJ2-7; 8 nucleotides match TRBD2. CDR3 length: 14 amino acids. CDR1 and CDR2 (germline): MDHEN, SYDVKM. After removal of 10 bases from V and 2 bases from J, the junction contained 10 bases not matched to a gene. The CDR3 sequence: CATGLAGQTYEQYF. Here the CDR3 DNA reads TGTGCCACTGGGTTAGCGGGGCAGACCTACGAGCAGTACTTC.

CDR3 in amino acids: CAISDSKTENTGELFF. As DNA, the CDR3 is TGTGCCATCAGTGATTCGAAGACCGAAAACACCGGGGAGCTGTTTTTT. The chain has TRBV10-3 and TRBJ2-2, with D hard to call. CDR3 size: 16 residues. Germline V lookup: CDR1 ENHRY, CDR2 SYGVKD. The V gene lost 3 bases and the J gene lost 2 bases, with 13 bases spanning the gap.

This clonotype has a single count. The rearrangement joins TRBV5-1 to TRBJ2-1; no clear D. With 1 base removed from V and 9 bases from J, the gap between germline ends came to 20 bases. This CDR3 contains 16 residues. CDR1 and CDR2 (germline): SGHRS, YFSETQ. In DNA form, the CDR3 reads TGCGCCAGCAGCTTGCTTCCCGGCGGTAAGTCTCTTGAGCAGTTCTTC. It specifies CASSLLPGGKSLEQFF.

This clonotype was seen at least ten times. The chain's CDR3 is CASSASGYGYTF. The CDR3, as DNA: TGTGCCAGCAGTGCCTCAGGCTATGGCTACACCTTC. The chain employs TRBV2 and TRBJ1-2; D is uncertain. The CDR3 covers 12 residues. CDR1 is SNHLY and CDR2 is FYNNEI in the germline V gene. V lost 4 bases, J lost 4 bases, and 7 bases lay in between.